This T cell receptor (beta chain) stems from a study of blood T cell repertoires in COVID-19. Turning to the study itself: Samples came from the United States, Italy and Spain, spanning acute and convalescent COVID-19.

CDR1 is SGHDN, CDR2 FVKESK, per germline. The CDR3 totals 16 residues. V lost 0 bases to trimming and J lost 9 bases, with 15 bases between them. This table comes from immunoSEQ multiplex PCR, and its TCRdb copy is limited to in-frame clones, with some not included. The sample yields around 150,000 clones, more than 85% seen once. The Seattle site enrolled patients during active infection and followed them longitudinally. The sequence was collected from a woman in her sixties or seventies with COVID-19, enrolled during active disease. This chain joins TRBV14 and TRBJ1-6; TRBD1 is a possible D gene (5 bases). The sequencing input was peripheral blood. CDR3 protein: CASSQEAGFRRSPLHF. The CDR3 DNA is TGTGCCAGCAGCCAAGAGGCAGGGTTTCGCCGTTCACCCCTCCACTTT.